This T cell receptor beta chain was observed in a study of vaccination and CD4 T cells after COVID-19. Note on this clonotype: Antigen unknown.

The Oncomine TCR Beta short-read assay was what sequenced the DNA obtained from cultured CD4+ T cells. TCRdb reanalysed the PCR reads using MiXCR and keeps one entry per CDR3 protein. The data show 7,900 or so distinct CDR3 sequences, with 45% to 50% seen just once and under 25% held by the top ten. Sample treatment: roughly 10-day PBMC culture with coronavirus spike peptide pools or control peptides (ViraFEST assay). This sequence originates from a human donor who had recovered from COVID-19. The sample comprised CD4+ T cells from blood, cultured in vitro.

Here the CDR3 DNA reads TGTGCCTGGAGTGAATCCACAGATACGCAGTATTTT. Translating it yields CAWSESTDTQYF. V is TRBV30 and J is TRBJ2-3; D call uncertain. The germline CDR1 and CDR2 sequences are GTSNPN and SVGIG (reference sequence). The V and J ends lost 1 base and 2 bases respectively, with 4 bases between them. CDR3 length: 12 residues. The variable domain in full, completed from reference TRBV30 and TRBJ2-3, reads SQTIHQWPATLVQPVGSPLSLECTVEGTSNPNLYWYRQAAGRGLQLLFYSVGIGQISSEVPQNLSASRPQDRQFILSSKKLLLSDSGFYLCAWSESTDTQYFGPGTRLTVL.